The 16 T cell receptor beta chains below come from one sample, sequenced in a study of shared clonotypes between healthy human individuals. Some clones are missing from TCRdb's copy, which holds only in-frame ones; the method was immunoSEQ multiplex PCR. Found here are 660,000 or so clones, about 96% of them singletons; the top ten hold about 0.12%. Naive CD8 populations comprised CD45RO-negative cells positively selected for CCR7, excluding terminally differentiated effector memory CD45RA+ cells. The specimen sequenced was naive CD8+ T cells sorted from blood. Source of these receptors: a woman aged 25 to 39 in good health.

The V and J genes are TRBV27 and TRBJ1-5; no definite D call. V lost 1 base to trimming and J lost 0 bases, with 13 bases between them. Germline V gene data show CDR1 as MNHEY and CDR2 as SMNVEV (reference sequence). The CDR3 has 17 residues. Here the CDR3 reads CASSLYGGINSNQPQHF. CDR3 bases: TGTGCCAGCAGTTTATACGGAGGAATAAATAGCAATCAGCCCCAGCATTTT.

The J gene is TRBJ2-7, the V gene TRBV30; tentatively, D is TRBD2 (6 bases). CDR3 length: 13 residues. Trimming pared 8 bases from V and 3 bases from J, leaving 17 bases between. Looked up from germline, CDR1 is GTSNPN and CDR2 is SVGIG (reference sequence). In nucleotides, the CDR3 is TGTGCCCTGGGGCCCGGCGGGATCTACGAGCAGTACTTC. It codes for CALGPGGIYEQYF.

The chain couples TRBV27 to TRBJ2-1; D remains ambiguous. V lost 3 bases, J lost 0 bases, and 9 bases lay in between. Per germline, CDR1 MNHEY and CDR2 SMNVEV (reference sequence). The CDR3 has 15 amino acids. CDR3 sequence reads: CASSLTIYSYNEQFF. The DNA of the CDR3 is TGTGCCAGCAGTTTGACCATCTACTCCTACAATGAGCAGTTCTTC.

CDR3 region: CASSGGTGFIHEQYF. The CDR3, as DNA: TGTGCCAGCAGCGGAGGGACAGGTTTTATCCACGAGCAGTACTTC. The J gene is TRBJ2-7, the V gene TRBV5-8; 8 nucleotides align to TRBD1. The germline gives CDR1 SGHTS, CDR2 YDEGEE. J was trimmed by 5 bases and V by 4 bases; bases with no gene match: 11. The length of the CDR3 is 15 residues.

The chain recombines TRBV5-4 with TRBJ2-7; 9 bases agree with TRBD2. The junction had 8 bases not matched to a gene; V was cut back by 4 bases and J by 3 bases. This CDR3 is 15 amino acids long. Germline lookup yields CDR1 SGHNT and CDR2 YYREEE (reference sequence). As DNA, the CDR3 is TGTGCCAGCAGCGCGGCGGGGGGGAAAATCTACGAGCAGTACTTC. Translating it yields CASSAAGGKIYEQYF. Supplemented by reference TRBV5-4 and TRBJ2-7, the full variable domain reads ETGVTQSPTHLIKTRGQQVTLRCSSQSGHNTVSWYQQALGQGPQFIFQYYREEENGRGNFPPRFSGLQFPNYSSELNVNALELDDSALYLCASSAAGGKIYEQYFGPGTRLTVT.

The V gene is TRBV2, the J gene TRBJ2-1, with 7 bases identical to TRBD2. This CDR3 has 14 amino acids. V was pared by 4 bases and J by 5 bases, with 5 bases of the junction left unmatched. CDR1 is SNHLY, CDR2 FYNNEI, per germline. DNA of the CDR3: TGTGCCAGCAGTGGGCCGAGCGGGGACAATGAGCAGTTCTTC. This gives the protein CASSGPSGDNEQFF.

This chain links TRBV9 with TRBJ1-2; possibly TRBD1 for D (5 bases). Trimming took 3 bases from V and 1 from J, leaving 13 bases between them. This CDR3 region has 15 residues. The germline V gene has CDR1 SGDLS and CDR2 YYNGEE. CDR3 protein: CASSALEGLNYGYTF. CDR3 DNA sequence: TGTGCCAGCAGCGCCCTAGAGGGACTTAACTATGGCTACACCTTC. Variable domain in full (rest from reference TRBV9 and TRBJ1-2): DSGVTQTPKHLITATGQRVTLRCSPRSGDLSVYWYQQSLDQGLQFLIQYYNGEERAKGNILERFSAQQFPDLHSELNLSSLELGDSALYFCASSALEGLNYGYTFGSGTRLTVV.

The genes are TRBV5-4 and TRBJ1-1, with 8 bases that match TRBD1. Unmatched junction bases numbered 5, after V lost 0 bases and J lost 4 bases. The CDR3 sequence is 15 residues long. CDR1 is SGHNT, CDR2 YYREEE, per germline (reference sequence). DNA of the CDR3: TGTGCCAGCAGCTTGGGTCGGACAGGGAGCACTGAAGCTTTCTTT. Translation gives CASSLGRTGSTEAFF.

V is TRBV5-6 and J is TRBJ1-2; D gene unclear. Trimming pared 2 bases from V and 2 bases from J, leaving 10 bases between. Germline lookup yields CDR1 SGHDT and CDR2 YYEEEE. The CDR3 contains 14 residues. Here the CDR3 reads CASSFLLGNYGYTF. The CDR3 region has the DNA TGTGCCAGCAGCTTCCTCCTTGGAAACTATGGCTACACCTTC.

The V and J genes are TRBV27 and TRBJ2-7; TRBD2 matches at 7 bases. J gave up 4 bases and V 4 bases, and 13 bases lay outside the gene matches. CDR3 size: 16 residues. The germline V gene has CDR1 MNHEY and CDR2 SMNVEV (reference sequence). The CDR3 is CASSSNSGSLPYEQYF. The CDR3 DNA is TGTGCCAGCAGTTCAAATAGCGGGTCCCTACCTTACGAGCAGTACTTC.

This clone turned up a few times. The genes are TRBV5-1 and TRBJ1-1, with D unclear. V lost 0 bases and J 8 bases, leaving 8 bases between the germline ends. CDR1 and CDR2 from the germline V gene are SGHRS and YFSETQ. The CDR3 covers 12 residues. The DNA of the CDR3 is TGCGCCAGCAGCTTGGCCGGCTCGGAAGCTTTCTTT. The encoded protein is CASSLAGSEAFF.

This clone has a handful of counts. This chain uses TRBV5-1 with TRBJ2-5, with 8 bases aligning to TRBD2. The V segment lost 3 bases and the J segment 5 bases; nucleotides outside the gene matches: 6. The germline CDR1 and CDR2 sequences are SGHRS and YFSETQ. The CDR3 covers 14 residues. CDR3 sequence: CASSSREGLETQYF. The CDR3 DNA reads TGCGCCAGCAGCTCCCGGGAGGGTCTGGAGACCCAGTACTTC.

The chain has TRBV6-5 and TRBJ1-1, with D possibly TRBD1 on 5 matching bases. CDR1 and CDR2 (germline): MNHEY, SVGAGI. The CDR3 is 13 residues long. V was pared by 2 bases and J by 5 bases, with 9 bases between. This CDR3 reads CASSYVGETEAFF. CDR3 nucleotides: TGTGCCAGCAGTTACGTGGGGGAAACTGAAGCTTTCTTT.

CDR3 sequence (DNA): TGCAGCGTCTTGGACAGGGGGATCCACGAGCAGTACTTC. Translated: CSVLDRGIHEQYF. The genes are TRBV29-1 and TRBJ2-7, with TRBD1 matching 10 bases. V was clipped by 6 bases and J by 5 bases; unmatched bases: 7. Germline lookup yields CDR1 SQVTM and CDR2 ANQGSEA. The CDR3 loop spans 13 amino acids.

V and J are TRBV28 and TRBJ2-5, with 10 bases matching TRBD2. The tail of the sequence fits TRBJ2-7 better, so the J call may be wrong. The CDR3 extends over 13 amino acids. Germline values: CDR1 MDHEN, CDR2 SYDVKM. The CDR3 nucleotides are TGTGCCACCAGCGGGAGGGCCACCCACGAGCAGTACTTC. Translated, it gives CATSGRATHEQYF.

Regarding this clone: Different DNA sequences within this sample yield the same CDR3. In DNA form, the CDR3 reads TGTGCCAGCAGCCTATCTAATGAGCAGTTCTTC. Translated, it gives CASSLSNEQFF. The V and J genes are TRBV5-4 and TRBJ2-1, with no clear D. Germline CDR1 is SGHNT and CDR2 is YYREEE (reference sequence). CDR3 size: 11 residues. V lost 4 bases to trimming and J lost 7 bases, with 6 bases between them.